These T cell receptor beta chains were read from a single sample in a study of human T cells and chemical hapten exposure. MiXCR was run by TCRdb on the RACE reads, yielding one entry per CDR3 protein. The table shows tens of thousands of distinct CDR3 sequences, with roughly a tenth occurring only once. The sample in question was whole blood, obtained in connection with sensitization to the hapten diphenylcyclopropenone (DPC). The receptors were gathered from a man aged 40-55 years with alopecia areata. Some clones in this sample may be carry-over from other donors' samples. CDR3s include the opening cysteine and the closing phenylalanine or tryptophan. Fields, in order: J gene, D gene, clone size, V gene, CDR3 length, CDR3 protein, CDR3 DNA. A D gene is named only where the DNA matches it firmly. Clone size is given for some rows only: seen once, a few or many times, or a class if the clone is expanded.

TRBJ2-3,-,-,TRBV29-1,11,CSAVWGDTQYF,TGCAGCGCGGTGTGGGGAGATACGCAGTATTTT
TRBJ2-3,-,many,TRBV12-3/TRBV12-4,16,CASSTLDRPSTDTQYF,TGTGCCAGCAGTACTTTGGACCGACCTAGCACAGATACGCAGTATTTT
TRBJ2-6,-,-,TRBV25-1,17,CASTSRTDDSGANVLTF,TGTGCCAGCACCTCTCGGACAGACGACTCTGGGGCCAACGTCCTGACTTTC
TRBJ1-2,-,many,TRBV12-3/TRBV12-4,11,CASSLRAGYTF,TGTGCCAGCAGTTTACGGGCCGGCTACACCTTC
TRBJ2-3,TRBD2,few,TRBV7-2,16,CASSPTSGSSTDTQYF,TGTGCCAGCAGCCCCACTAGCGGGAGTTCTACAGATACGCAGTATTTT
TRBJ2-5,-,once,TRBV3-1,14,CASSQGQGQETQYF,TGTGCCAGCAGCCAAGGGCAGGGCCAAGAGACCCAGTACTTC
TRBJ2-3,-,many,TRBV7-3,15,CASSLTERGTDTQYF,TGTGCCAGCAGCTTAACAGAGCGGGGCACAGATACGCAGTATTTT
TRBJ2-7,TRBD2,once,TRBV12-3/TRBV12-4,16,CASSLDMSGRAYEQYF,TGTGCCAGCAGTTTAGACATGAGCGGGAGGGCCTACGAGCAGTACTTC
TRBJ2-3,TRBD2,-,TRBV20-1,14,CSARDPAGADTQYF,TGCAGTGCTAGAGATCCCGCGGGAGCAGATACGCAGTATTTT
TRBJ2-5,-,-,TRBV24-1,14,CATSNPGGGKTQYF,TGTGCCACCAGTAATCCGGGGGGCGGAAAGACCCAGTACTTC
TRBJ2-3,-,few,TRBV29-1,13,CSVVGGSTDTQYF,TGCAGCGTTGTAGGTGGTAGTACAGATACGCAGTATTTT
TRBJ2-2,-,-,TRBV24-1,15,CATSDLTKNNGELFF,TGTGCCACCAGTGATCTGACTAAGAACAACGGGGAGCTGTTTTTT
TRBJ1-4,TRBD1,few,TRBV29-1,14,CSVGDRGLREKLFF,TGCAGCGTAGGTGACAGGGGGCTGAGGGAAAAACTGTTTTTT
TRBJ1-6,-,few,TRBV4-3,14,CASSQGLMNSPLHF,TGCGCCAGCAGCCAAGGCCTGATGAATTCACCCCTCCACTTT
TRBJ2-2,-,many,TRBV6-4,14,CASSVRQGTGELFF,TGTGCCAGCAGTGTCCGTCAGGGGACCGGGGAGCTGTTTTTT
TRBJ2-7,-,-,TRBV5-5,15,CASSLVGDQTYEQYF,TGTGCCAGCAGCTTGGTCGGGGACCAAACCTACGAGCAGTACTTC
TRBJ2-1,TRBD2,-,TRBV11-2,16,CASSSKTSGRFWEQFF,TGTGCCAGCAGCTCCAAGACTAGCGGGAGGTTTTGGGAGCAGTTCTTC
TRBJ2-7,TRBD1,many,TRBV6-2/TRBV6-3,17,CASSYRAQGVSSYEQYF,TGTGCCAGCAGTTACAGGGCGCAGGGGGTTTCCTCCTACGAGCAGTACTTC
TRBJ2-5,-,many,TRBV7-6,14,CASSPNRVQETQYF,TGTGCCAGCAGCCCCAATAGGGTCCAAGAGACCCAGTACTTC
TRBJ2-2,TRBD2,-,TRBV6-2/TRBV6-3,18,CASSQTTQLAGVTGELFF,TGTGCCAGCAGTCAAACGACCCAGCTAGCGGGAGTTACCGGGGAGCTGTTTTTT
TRBJ1-1,-,few,TRBV7-8,12,CASSLVGQEAFF,TGTGCCAGCAGCTTAGTAGGCCAAGAGGCTTTCTTT
TRBJ1-1,-,-,TRBV7-2,13,CASSRPLGSEAFF,TGTGCCAGCAGCCGACCTTTAGGGTCCGAAGCTTTCTTT
TRBJ1-5,-,-,TRBV18,15,CASSPPGIGNQPQHF,TGTGCCAGCTCACCTCCAGGGATCGGCAATCAGCCCCAGCATTTT
TRBJ1-1,TRBD1,many,TRBV5-6,12,CASSFGQGVAFF,TGTGCCAGCAGCTTCGGACAGGGCGTAGCTTTCTTT
TRBJ1-2,-,-,TRBV12-3/TRBV12-4,13,CASNGDTIYGYTF,TGTGCCAGCAATGGGGACACCATCTATGGCTACACCTTC
TRBJ2-3,-,many,TRBV12-3/TRBV12-4,13,CASSGASTDTQYF,TGTGCCAGCAGCGGGGCTAGCACAGATACGCAGTATTTT
TRBJ1-5,-,-,TRBV6-6,15,CASSASAGDLASQHF,TGTGCCAGCAGTGCATCCGCAGGCGATCTCGCGTCCCAGCATTTT
TRBJ1-3,TRBD1,-,TRBV29-1,15,CSVGPDRDDGNTIYF,TGCAGCGTTGGACCCGACAGGGACGACGGAAACACCATATATTTT
TRBJ2-1,TRBD2,few,TRBV6-5,17,CASRYGTSGSRRNEQFF,TGTGCCAGCAGATACGGGACTAGCGGGAGCAGACGCAATGAGCAGTTCTTC
TRBJ2-1,-,few,TRBV7-2,15,CASSFGHSSYNEQFF,TGTGCCAGCAGCTTCGGGCACAGCTCCTACAATGAGCAGTTCTTC
TRBJ1-6,-,few,TRBV12-3/TRBV12-4,12,CASSLVGSPLHF,TGTGCCAGCAGTTTAGTGGGATCACCCCTCCACTTT
TRBJ1-2,TRBD1,many,TRBV29-1,15,CSGAEGQGFSYGYTF,TGCAGCGGGGCGGAGGGACAGGGATTCAGCTATGGCTACACCTTC
TRBJ1-4,TRBD1,-,TRBV5-4,15,CASSLRSQGDEKLFF,TGTGCCAGCAGCTTGCGGTCACAGGGGGACGAAAAACTGTTTTTT
TRBJ2-3,TRBD2,few,TRBV2,16,CASKATSGSSTDTQYF,TGTGCCAGCAAGGCGACTAGCGGATCTAGCACAGATACGCAGTATTTT
TRBJ2-5,TRBD2,many,TRBV6-5,15,CASSYGTRASVAQYF,TGTGCCAGCAGTTATGGGACTAGAGCGTCCGTGGCCCAGTACTTC
TRBJ1-1,-,few,TRBV5-1,15,CASCRRPNLGTEAFF,TGCGCCAGCTGCCGGAGGCCTAATTTGGGCACTGAAGCTTTCTTT
TRBJ2-2,-,-,TRBV12-3/TRBV12-4,14,CASSLADRAGELFF,TGTGCCAGCAGTTTAGCCGATAGGGCCGGGGAGCTGTTTTTT
TRBJ1-5,-,many,TRBV12-3/TRBV12-4,15,CASSFSQGGNQPQHF,TGTGCCAGCAGTTTTAGTCAGGGTGGCAATCAGCCCCAGCATTTT
TRBJ1-2,TRBD1,few,TRBV3-1,14,CASSQGDREPGYTF,TGTGCCAGCAGCCAAGGGGACAGGGAACCTGGCTACACCTTC
TRBJ2-5,TRBD2,few,TRBV19,16,CASSPRGLAGMGTQYF,TGTGCCAGTAGTCCTCGCGGACTAGCGGGGATGGGGACCCAGTACTTC
TRBJ1-5,-,many,TRBV3-1,13,CASSQFPGQPQHF,TGTGCCAGCAGCCAATTTCCCGGTCAGCCCCAGCATTTT
TRBJ2-5,-,few,TRBV4-2,15,CASSQEDGRVETQYF,TGTGCCAGCAGCCAAGAAGATGGTCGCGTAGAGACCCAGTACTTC
TRBJ2-5,TRBD2,few,TRBV6-6,14,CASNPSGRVETQYF,TGTGCCAGCAACCCTAGCGGGAGGGTAGAGACCCAGTACTTC
TRBJ2-1,-,-,TRBV7-2,14,CASSLSRAYNEQFF,TGTGCCAGCAGCCTCAGCCGGGCCTACAATGAGCAGTTCTTC
TRBJ1-1,-,-,TRBV29-1,13,CTSSTGGNTEAFF,TGCACGTCTAGTACGGGGGGGAACACTGAAGCTTTCTTT
TRBJ2-6,-,few,TRBV19,16,CASSRQVISGANVLTF,TGTGCCAGTAGTCGGCAGGTTATCTCTGGGGCCAACGTCCTGACTTTC
TRBJ1-5,-,many,TRBV7-9,14,CASSFVDSNQPQHF,TGTGCCAGCAGCTTTGTGGATAGCAATCAGCCCCAGCATTTT
TRBJ1-6,TRBD1,-,TRBV6-2/TRBV6-3,14,CASREPQGDSPLHF,TGTGCCAGCAGGGAGCCGCAGGGGGACTCACCCCTCCACTTT
TRBJ2-5,-,few,TRBV30,14,CAWSRRWGKETQYF,TGTGCCTGGAGTCGGCGGTGGGGAAAAGAGACCCAGTACTTC
TRBJ2-2,TRBD1,-,TRBV19,17,CASSRRLQGANTGELFF,TGTGCCAGTAGTAGAAGACTACAGGGGGCCAACACCGGGGAGCTGTTTTTT
TRBJ2-5,-,few,TRBV7-9,15,CASSSFGPPQETQYF,TGTGCCAGCAGCTCGTTCGGACCCCCCCAAGAGACCCAGTACTTC
TRBJ1-2,-,few,TRBV20-1,11,CSARSERGYTF,TGCAGTGCTAGGTCTGAAAGGGGCTACACCTTC
TRBJ2-1,-,few,TRBV14,16,CASSLLGESSYNEQFF,TGTGCCAGCAGTCTCTTGGGGGAGAGCTCCTACAATGAGCAGTTCTTC
TRBJ2-7,-,few,TRBV7-9,15,CASSPGTLASDEQYF,TGTGCCAGCAGCCCAGGAACACTAGCTTCCGACGAGCAGTACTTC
TRBJ2-3,-,-,TRBV10-3,17,CAISESTPPSRGYTQYF,TGTGCCATCAGTGAGTCGACCCCCCCGTCCCGGGGGTATACGCAGTATTTT
TRBJ2-3,-,-,TRBV11-2,14,CASSGGGGPDTQYF,TGTGCCAGCAGCGGGGGGGGGGGGCCAGATACGCAGTATTTT
TRBJ2-1,TRBD2,-,TRBV14,19,CASTPWSGTSGSGYNEQFF,TGTGCCAGCACCCCCTGGTCCGGGACTAGCGGGAGCGGCTACAATGAGCAGTTCTTC